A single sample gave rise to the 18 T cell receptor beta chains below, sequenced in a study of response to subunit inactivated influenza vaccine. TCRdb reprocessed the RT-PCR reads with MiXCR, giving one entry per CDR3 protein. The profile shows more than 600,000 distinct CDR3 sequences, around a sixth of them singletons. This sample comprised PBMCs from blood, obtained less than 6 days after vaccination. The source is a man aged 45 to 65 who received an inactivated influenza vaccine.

CDR3 nucleotide sequence: TGCAGCGGGGAGCTTGGGACTAGCGGGTTCTCCTACGAGCAGTACTTC. Its protein is CSGELGTSGFSYEQYF. The genes are TRBV29-1 and TRBJ2-7; the match to TRBD2 covers 12 bases. Trimming at V came to 7 bases and at J to 0 bases, leaving 10 bases not matched to a gene. This CDR3 region has 16 residues. Germline CDR1 SQVTM, CDR2 ANQGSEA.

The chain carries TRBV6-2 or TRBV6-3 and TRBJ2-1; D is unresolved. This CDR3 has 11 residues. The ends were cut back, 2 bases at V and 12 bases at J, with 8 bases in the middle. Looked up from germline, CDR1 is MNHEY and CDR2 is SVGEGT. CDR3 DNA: TGTGCCAGCAGTTACGACGGGTCGCAGTTCTTC. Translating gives CASSYDGSQFF.

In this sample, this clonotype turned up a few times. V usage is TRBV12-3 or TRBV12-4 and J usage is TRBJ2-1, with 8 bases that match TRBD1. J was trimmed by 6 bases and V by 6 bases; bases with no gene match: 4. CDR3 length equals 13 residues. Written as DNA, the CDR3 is TGTGCCAGCAGGGACAGGGAACTCAATGAGCAGTTCTTC. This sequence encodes CASRDRELNEQFF.

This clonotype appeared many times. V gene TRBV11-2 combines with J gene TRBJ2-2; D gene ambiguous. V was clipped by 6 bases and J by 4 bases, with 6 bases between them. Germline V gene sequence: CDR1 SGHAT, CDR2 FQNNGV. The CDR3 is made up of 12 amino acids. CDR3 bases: TGTGCCAGCAGACCTAGCACCGGGGAGCTGTTTTTT. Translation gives CASRPSTGELFF.

CDR3 bases: TGTGCCAGCAGTTTAGAAGGGGTGGGGGCGGAGGCTTTCTTT. This translates into CASSLEGVGAEAFF. The J gene is TRBJ1-1, the V gene TRBV12-3 or TRBV12-4; TRBD1 might be the D (6 bases). The CDR3 runs to 14 residues. Deletions cut 1 base from V and 11 bases from J, with 17 bases between.

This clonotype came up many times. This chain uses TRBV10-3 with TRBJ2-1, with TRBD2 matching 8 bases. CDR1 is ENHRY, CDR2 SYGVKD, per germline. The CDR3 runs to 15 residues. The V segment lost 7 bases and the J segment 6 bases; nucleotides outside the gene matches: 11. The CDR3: CAINLRGGPVNEQFF. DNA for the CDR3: TGTGCCATCAATCTCCGGGGGGGCCCCGTCAATGAGCAGTTCTTC.

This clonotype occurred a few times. CDR3 in DNA: TGTGCCAGCATGGTGTCCGGGGGGTCCTCAAACATTCAGTACTTC. As protein: CASMVSGGSSNIQYF. The V and J genes are TRBV12-3 or TRBV12-4 and TRBJ2-4, with 7 bases fitting TRBD2. The trim removed 7 bases at V and 6 bases at J, leaving 12 bases unmatched. The CDR3 has 15 residues.

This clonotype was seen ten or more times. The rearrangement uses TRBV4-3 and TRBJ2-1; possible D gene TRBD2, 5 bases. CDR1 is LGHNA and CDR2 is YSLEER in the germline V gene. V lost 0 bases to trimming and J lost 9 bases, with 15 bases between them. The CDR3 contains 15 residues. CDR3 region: CASSQDPWEWAEQFF. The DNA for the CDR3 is TGCGCCAGCAGCCAAGATCCGTGGGAGTGGGCTGAGCAGTTCTTC.

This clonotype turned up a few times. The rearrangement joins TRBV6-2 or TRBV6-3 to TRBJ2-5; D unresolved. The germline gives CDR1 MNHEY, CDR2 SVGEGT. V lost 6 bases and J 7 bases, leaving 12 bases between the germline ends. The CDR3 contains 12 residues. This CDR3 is CASRLTTGTQYF. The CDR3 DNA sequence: TGTGCCAGCAGATTGACCACCGGGACCCAGTACTTC.

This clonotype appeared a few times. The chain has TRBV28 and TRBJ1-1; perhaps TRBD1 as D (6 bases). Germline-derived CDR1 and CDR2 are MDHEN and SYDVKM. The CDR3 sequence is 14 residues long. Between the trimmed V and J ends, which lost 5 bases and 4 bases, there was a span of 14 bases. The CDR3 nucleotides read TGTGCCAGCAGTGACATGGGGGGCGGCACTGAAGCTTTCTTT. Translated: CASSDMGGGTEAFF.

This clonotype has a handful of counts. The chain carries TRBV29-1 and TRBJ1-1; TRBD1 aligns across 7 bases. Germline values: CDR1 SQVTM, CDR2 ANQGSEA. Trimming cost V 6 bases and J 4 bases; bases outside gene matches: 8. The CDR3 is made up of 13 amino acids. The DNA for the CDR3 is TGCAGCGTGGACCGACAGGGTAGCACTGAAGCTTTCTTT. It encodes CSVDRQGSTEAFF.

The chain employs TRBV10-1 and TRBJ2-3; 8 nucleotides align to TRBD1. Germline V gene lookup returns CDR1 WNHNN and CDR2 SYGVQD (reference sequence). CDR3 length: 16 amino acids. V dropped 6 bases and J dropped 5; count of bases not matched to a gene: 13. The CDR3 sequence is CASSPRTGLNRDTQYF. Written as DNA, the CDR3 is TGCGCCAGCAGCCCAAGGACAGGGTTGAATAGAGATACGCAGTATTTT.

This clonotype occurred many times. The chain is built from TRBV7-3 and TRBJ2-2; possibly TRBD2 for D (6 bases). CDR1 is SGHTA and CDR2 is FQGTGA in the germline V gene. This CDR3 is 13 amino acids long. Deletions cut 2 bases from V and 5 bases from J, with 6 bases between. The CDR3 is CASSLGRTGELFF. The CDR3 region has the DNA TGTGCCAGCAGCTTAGGGAGGACCGGGGAGCTGTTTTTT.

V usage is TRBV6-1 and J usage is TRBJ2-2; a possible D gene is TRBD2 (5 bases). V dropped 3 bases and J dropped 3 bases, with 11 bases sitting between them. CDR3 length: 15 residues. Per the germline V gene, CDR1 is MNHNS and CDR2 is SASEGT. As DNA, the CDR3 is TGTGCCAGCAGTGACGGGGTTTGGCACACCGGGGAGCTGTTTTTT. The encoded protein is CASSDGVWHTGELFF.

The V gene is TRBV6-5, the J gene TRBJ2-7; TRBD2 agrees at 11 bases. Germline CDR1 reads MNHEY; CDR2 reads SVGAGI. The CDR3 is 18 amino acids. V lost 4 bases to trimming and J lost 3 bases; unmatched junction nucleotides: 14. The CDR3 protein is CASSLRLVSGRAIYEQYF. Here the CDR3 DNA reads TGTGCCAGCAGTTTACGACTAGTTAGCGGGAGGGCCATCTACGAGCAGTACTTC.

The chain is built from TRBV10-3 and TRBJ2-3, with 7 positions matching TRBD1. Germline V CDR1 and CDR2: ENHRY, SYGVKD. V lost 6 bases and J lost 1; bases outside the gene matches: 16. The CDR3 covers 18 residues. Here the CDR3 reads CAISVKKTGELGTDTQYF. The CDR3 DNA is TGTGCCATCAGCGTGAAGAAAACAGGGGAACTGGGCACAGATACGCAGTATTTT.

This chain's CDR3 is CASSRTSGGNTGELFF. DNA of the CDR3: TGTGCCAGCAGCCGTACTAGCGGGGGGAACACCGGGGAGCTGTTTTTT. The rearrangement joins TRBV6-1 to TRBJ2-2, with 11 bases identical to TRBD2. V shed 6 bases and J 1 base; nucleotides not matched to a gene: 4. Germline loops: CDR1 MNHNS, CDR2 SASEGT. The CDR3 is made up of 16 amino acids.

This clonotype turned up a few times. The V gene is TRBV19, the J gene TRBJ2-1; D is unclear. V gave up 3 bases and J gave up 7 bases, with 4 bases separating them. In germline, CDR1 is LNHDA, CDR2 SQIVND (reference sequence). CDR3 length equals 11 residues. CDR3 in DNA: TGTGCCAGTAGTATTGGGAATGAGCAGTTCTTC. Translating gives CASSIGNEQFF.